These 17 T cell receptor beta chains came from one sample sequenced in a study of blood T cell repertoires in COVID-19. The method was immunoSEQ multiplex PCR; TCRdb's version includes in-frame clones alone and lacks a portion of them. Altogether 50,000 to 65,000 clones are present, 70% to 90% being singletons, with the ten largest covering under 5%. Sequenced sample: peripheral blood. Source of these receptors: a man between 65 and 80 years old with acute or convalescent COVID-19.

The chain recombines TRBV9 with TRBJ1-6, with D tentatively TRBD1 (6 bases). Per the germline V gene, CDR1 is SGDLS and CDR2 is YYNGEE. The length of the CDR3 is 14 residues. Trimming took 5 bases from V and 6 from J, leaving 12 bases between them. For the CDR3, the DNA is TGTGCCAGCAGTCCAGGGGACCTTAATTCACCCCTCCACTTT. It yields the protein CASSPGDLNSPLHF. Filled out from reference TRBV9 and TRBJ1-6, the complete variable domain reads DSGVTQTPKHLITATGQRVTLRCSPRSGDLSVYWYQQSLDQGLQFLIQYYNGEERAKGNILERFSAQQFPDLHSELNLSSLELGDSALYFCASSPGDLNSPLHFGNGTRLTVT.

The chain is built from TRBV12-2 and TRBJ1-1; the D segment call TRBD1 is taken from the table without a DNA check. TRBV12-2 is termed a pseudogene. The CDR3 totals 16 residues. The CDR3 reads CASRSHSGTGNTEAFF. CDR3 coding DNA: TGTGCAAGTCGCTCTCATTCCGGGACAGGGAACACTGAAGCTTTCTTT.

This rearrangement joins TRBV7-2 to TRBJ2-7, with 8 bases identical to TRBD1. With V trimmed by 5 bases and J by 2 bases, 8 bases remained unmatched. From germline, CDR1 is SGHTA and CDR2 FQGNSA. The CDR3 has 15 amino acids. The CDR3 sequence: CASSPGQGRAYEQYF. DNA for the CDR3: TGTGCCAGCAGCCCCGGACAGGGAAGGGCCTACGAGCAGTACTTC.

The genes are TRBV6-2 or TRBV6-3 and TRBJ1-2; tentative D call: TRBD1 (5 bases). V dropped 3 bases and J dropped 6 bases, with 17 bases sitting between them. The germline V gene has CDR1 MNHEY and CDR2 SVGEGT. This CDR3 is 15 amino acids long. CDR3 in amino acids: CASSYSPGSVDGYTF. In nucleotides, the CDR3 is TGTGCCAGCAGTTATTCGCCAGGGTCGGTGGATGGCTACACCTTC.

The chain joins TRBV30 to TRBJ1-6; a weak D match, TRBD1 (5 bases). This CDR3 has 14 amino acids. Germline CDR1 reads GTSNPN; CDR2 reads SVGIG (reference sequence). V lost 2 bases and J 6 bases, leaving 11 bases between the germline ends. The CDR3 coding sequence is TGTGCCTGGAGTTGGGGCTCTCCTAATTCACCCCTCCACTTT. It encodes CAWSWGSPNSPLHF.

V usage is TRBV3-1 (or the pseudogene TRBV3-2) and J usage is TRBJ1-1; D gene ambiguous. Trimming pared 6 bases from V and 1 base from J, leaving 15 bases between. The CDR3 has 15 residues. Per the germline V gene, CDR1 is LGHDT and CDR2 is YNNKEL (reference sequence). The CDR3 protein is CASSHGGLGNTEAFF. DNA of the CDR3: TGTGCCAGCAGTCACGGCGGCCTTGGGAACACTGAAGCTTTCTTT.

By share, this clone ranks as medium-sized. The V gene is TRBV5-6, the J gene TRBJ1-1; D is uncertain. The CDR3 is 13 amino acids. The V end was cut by 4 bases, the J end by 6 bases, with 13 bases between. Germline CDR1 is SGHDT and CDR2 is YYEEEE. CDR3 region: CASSPTPGAEAFF. The CDR3 bases are TGTGCCAGCAGCCCCACTCCCGGGGCTGAAGCTTTCTTT.

The chain joins TRBV28 to TRBJ2-2; 8 bases are a match to TRBD1. CDR3 length: 15 amino acids. Unmatched junction bases numbered 6, after V lost 2 bases and J lost 7 bases. The germline gives CDR1 MDHEN, CDR2 SYDVKM. The CDR3 nucleotides read TGTGCCAGCAGTTTAAGCCGGACAGGGCACGGGGAGCTGTTTTTT. Amino acids: CASSLSRTGHGELFF. Full variable domain (outside the CDR3, taken from reference TRBV28 and TRBJ2-2): DVKVTQSSRYLVKRTGEKVFLECVQDMDHENMFWYRQDPGLGLRLIYFSYDVKMKEKGDIPEGYSVSREKKERFSLILESASTNQTSMYLCASSLSRTGHGELFFGEGSRLTVL.

The genes are TRBV27 and TRBJ1-5; D not resolved. The ends were cut back, 6 bases at V and 6 bases at J, with 24 bases in the middle. The germline V gene has CDR1 MNHEY and CDR2 SMNVEV (reference sequence). This CDR3 has 17 residues. Written as DNA, the CDR3 is TGTGCCAGCAGCTTTAGGTCCGTAAAGGAAGGGAGTCAGCCCCAGCATTTT. This codes for CASSFRSVKEGSQPQHF.

Concerning this clone: The junction departs from germline at one end; a sequencing error may be responsible. The V call is TRBV6-5, the J call TRBJ2-7, with TRBD1 matching over 8 bases. Germline V gene lookup returns CDR1 MNHEY and CDR2 SVGAGI. The CDR3 is 14 amino acids. The CDR3 is CASNGAGGWREQYF. CDR3 coding DNA: TGTGCGAGCAACGGGGCAGGGGGCTGGAGGGAGCAGTACTTC.

The genes are TRBV27 and TRBJ1-6; D uncertain. The CDR3 is made up of 14 amino acids. CDR1 and CDR2 from the germline V gene are MNHEY and SMNVEV (reference sequence). Trimming removed 2 bases from V and 4 bases from J, with 6 bases in between. The DNA of the CDR3 is TGTGCCAGCAGTTTAGAGGGATATAATTCACCCCTCCACTTT. As protein: CASSLEGYNSPLHF.

Concerning this clone: This same CDR3 is encoded by further DNA sequences in the sample. The V gene is TRBV29-1, the J gene TRBJ2-5; D perhaps matches TRBD2 (5 bases). Germline CDR1 SQVTM, CDR2 ANQGSEA. The CDR3 runs to 13 residues. Between the trimmed V and J ends, which lost 5 bases and 5 bases, there was a span of 15 bases. The CDR3 DNA reads TGCAGCGTTACCCCCCTAGCACGGGAGACCCAGTACTTC. This codes for CSVTPLARETQYF.

The V call is TRBV19, the J call TRBJ2-3, with 7 bases lining up with TRBD1. CDR1 and CDR2 (germline): LNHDA, SQIVND (reference sequence). This CDR3 is 14 amino acids long. The V segment lost 7 bases and the J segment 0 bases; nucleotides outside the gene matches: 4. CDR3 sequence: CASTLTGSTDTQYF. CDR3 sequence (DNA): TGTGCCAGTACCCTGACAGGGAGCACAGATACGCAGTATTTT.

The chain employs TRBV4-1 and TRBJ2-6; D remains unclear. This CDR3 contains 17 residues. Germline CDR1 and CDR2: MGHRA and YSYEKL. The V and J ends lost 0 bases and 0 bases respectively, with 9 bases between them. The chain's CDR3 is CASSQDQVRSGANVLTF. The CDR3 DNA reads as TGCGCCAGCAGCCAAGATCAGGTCCGCTCTGGGGCCAACGTCCTGACTTTC.

The CDR3 region has the DNA TGTGCCACCAGTGCAGGTCCCAAGCAAGAGACCCAGTACTTC. Amino acids: CATSAGPKQETQYF. The chain uses TRBV24-1 and TRBJ2-5; no clear D. V was shortened by 5 bases and J by 2 bases, with 11 bases between the two germline ends. The CDR3 has 14 residues. Germline V gene data show CDR1 as KGHDR and CDR2 as SFDVKD.

This sequence joins TRBV18 and TRBJ1-1; TRBD1 is a possible D gene (6 bases). There are 13 residues in the CDR3. Germline loops: CDR1 KGHSH, CDR2 LQKENI. V was cut by 10 bases and J by 0 bases, with 12 bases left in between. The CDR3 reads CATTDSLNTEAFF. CDR3 nucleotides: TGTGCCACCACGGACAGCCTGAACACTGAAGCTTTCTTT.

The V call is TRBV5-4, the J call TRBJ2-7, with D possibly being TRBD1 (6 bases). V lost 4 bases and J 1 base, leaving 12 bases between the germline ends. Germline values: CDR1 SGHNT, CDR2 YYREEE (reference sequence). The CDR3 consists of 14 residues. The CDR3 loop reads CASSPNRVSYEQYF. The CDR3 coding sequence is TGTGCCAGCAGCCCGAACAGGGTTTCCTACGAGCAGTACTTC.